This entry lists 20 T cell receptor beta chains sequenced from one sample in a study of immune characterization of retroperitoneal liposarcoma. TCRdb analysed the PCR reads with MiXCR anew, one entry per CDR3 protein. The sample yields about 10,000 distinct CDR3 sequences, around a third seen once. The sample taken for sequencing was tumor tissue. These receptor sequences come from a male donor with retroperitoneal liposarcoma.

This chain connects TRBV30 to TRBJ2-7, with D perhaps assigned TRBD1 or TRBD2 (5 bases each). Trimming took off 5 bases at V and 0 bases at J, with 8 bases between the two ends. The CDR3 covers 12 residues. CDR1 is GTSNPN, CDR2 SVGIG, per germline (reference sequence). The CDR3, as DNA: TGTGCCTGGGGGACCGGCTCCTACGAGCAGTACTTC. Translated, it gives CAWGTGSYEQYF.

This clonotype showed up just a few times. The V call is TRBV6-1, the J call TRBJ2-3; 12 bases map to TRBD2. From germline, CDR1 is MNHNS and CDR2 SASEGT. The ends lost 4 bases at V and 1 base at J; junction bases unmatched: 0. CDR3 length: 15 residues. Here the CDR3 reads CASSGLAGGTDTQYF. CDR3 coding DNA: TGTGCCAGCAGTGGACTAGCGGGAGGCACAGATACGCAGTATTTT.

The chain uses TRBV6-1 and TRBJ2-4, with 9 bases fitting TRBD2. The J segment lost 15 bases and the V segment lost 2 bases, leaving 8 bases of the junction unmatched. Per germline, CDR1 MNHNS and CDR2 SASEGT. CDR3 length: 13 amino acids. In DNA, the CDR3 is TGTGCCAGCAGTGAACGCCTAGCGGGATTTCTGTACTTC. The encoded protein is CASSERLAGFLYF.

The rearrangement uses TRBV11-3 and TRBJ2-5; 11 nucleotides line up with TRBD2. The J call is uncertain, as TRBJ2-1 better fits the DNA end. This CDR3 contains 15 residues. Germline-derived CDR1 and CDR2 are SGHNT and YENEEA. This CDR3 is CASSFLAGGQETQFF. The CDR3, as DNA: TGTGCCAGCAGTTTCCTAGCGGGAGGACAAGAGACCCAGTTCTTC.

This clonotype is categorized as medium-sized. This rearrangement joins TRBV6-6 to TRBJ2-1; D is possibly TRBD2 (5 bases). From germline, CDR1 is MNHNY and CDR2 SVGAGI (reference sequence). CDR3 length equals 15 residues. V shed 2 bases and J shed 4 bases, with 12 bases lying between them. The DNA of the CDR3 is TGTGCCAGCAGTTACGAAGGGAGAGGGTACAATGAGCAGTTCTTC. This gives the protein CASSYEGRGYNEQFF.

This clonotype has a count of ten or more. The chain has TRBV6-2 or TRBV6-3 and TRBJ2-1; 11 bases are a match to TRBD2. The germline gives CDR1 MNHEY, CDR2 SVGEGT. CDR3 length: 14 residues. V trimming: 7 bases; J trimming: 5 bases; junction bases outside the gene matches: 4. CDR3 residues: CASKLAGGNNEQFF. CDR3 sequence (DNA): TGTGCCAGCAAATTAGCGGGGGGGAACAATGAGCAGTTCTTC.

This chain links TRBV11-2 with TRBJ2-2; no reliable D call. The germline V gene has CDR1 SGHAT and CDR2 FQNNGV. V lost 1 base to trimming and J lost 8 bases, with 14 bases between them. This CDR3 has 15 residues. CDR3 sequence reads: CASSLGWATQGELFF. Written as DNA, the CDR3 is TGTGCCAGCAGCTTAGGGTGGGCCACTCAGGGGGAGCTGTTTTTT. Filled out from reference TRBV11-2 and TRBJ2-2, the complete variable domain reads EAGVAQSPRYKIIEKRQSVAFWCNPISGHATLYWYQQILGQGPKLLIQFQNNGVVDDSQLPKDRFSAERLKGVDSTLKIQPAKLEDSAVYLCASSLGWATQGELFFGEGSRLTVL.

The chain carries TRBV10-1 and TRBJ2-1, with a possible D match to TRBD1 (6 bases). The J call is uncertain, as TRBJ2-5 better fits the DNA end. The CDR3 consists of 13 residues. CDR1 and CDR2 (germline): WNHNN, SYGVQD (reference sequence). The CDR3 loop reads CASSSGHKETQYF. The CDR3 nucleotides read TGCGCCAGCAGTTCGGGACACAAAGAGACCCAGTACTTC.

The J gene is TRBJ1-1, the V gene TRBV7-2; no definite D call. The CDR3 runs to 13 residues. The V end lost 4 bases, the J end lost 1 base, and 7 bases lay between the germline ends. CDR1 is SGHTA and CDR2 is FQGNSA in the germline V gene. DNA of the CDR3: TGTGCCAGCAGCTCGACACCGAACACTGAAGCTTTCTTT. Its translation: CASSSTPNTEAFF. Together with reference TRBV7-2 and TRBJ1-1, the CDR3 gives the full variable domain: GAGVSQSPSNKVTEKGKDVELRCDPISGHTALYWYRQSLGQGLEFLIYFQGNSAPDKSGLPSDRFSAERTGGSVSTLTIQRTQQEDSAVYLCASSSTPNTEAFFGQGTRLTVV.

The genes are TRBV6-1 and TRBJ1-6; D not resolved. Trimming cost V 6 bases and J 9 bases, with 18 bases left between them. The CDR3 is made up of 15 amino acids. Per the germline V gene, CDR1 is MNHNS and CDR2 is SASEGT. CDR3 DNA: TGTGCCAGCAGGCCCCGAGGCGAAGTAATTTCACCCCTCCACTTT. This gives the protein CASRPRGEVISPLHF.

This CDR3 is CASSLSGGNPHNEQFF. CDR3 bases: TGTGCCAGCAGTTTATCTGGCGGGAACCCCCACAATGAGCAGTTCTTC. J is TRBJ2-5 and V is TRBV27, with D possibly being TRBD2 (6 bases). TRBJ2-1 explains the end of the DNA better; the J call may be wrong. The CDR3 is 16 residues long. Germline-derived CDR1 and CDR2 are MNHEY and SMNVEV (reference sequence).

The chain joins TRBV27 to TRBJ2-7; D remains unclear. The CDR3 sequence is 11 residues long. V was cut by 4 bases and J by 4 bases, with 5 bases left in between. The germline V gene encodes CDR1 MNHEY and CDR2 SMNVEV (reference sequence). The CDR3 DNA is TGTGCCAGCAGTTCCTCTTACGAGCAGTACTTC. Protein sequence: CASSSSYEQYF.

The chain joins TRBV6-1 to TRBJ2-5; 8 positions match TRBD1. The J call is doubtful: the DNA matches TRBJ2-7 better. This CDR3 has 14 amino acids. CDR1 and CDR2 from the germline V gene are MNHNS and SASEGT. The CDR3 DNA is TGTGCCAGCAGTGAAGAAGGGACAGGCTACGAGCAGTACTTC. Encoded protein: CASSEEGTGYEQYF.

The chain is built from TRBV6-4 and TRBJ2-1; 12 positions agree with TRBD2. Germline V gene data show CDR1 as MRHNA and CDR2 as SNTAGT. The CDR3 consists of 15 residues. The trim removed 6 bases at V and 6 bases at J, leaving 6 bases unmatched. CDR3 amino acids: CASSETSGRFNEQFF. The CDR3 coding sequence is TGTGCCAGCAGCGAAACTAGCGGGAGGTTCAATGAGCAGTTCTTC.

The V and J genes are TRBV6-1 and TRBJ2-3, with D unclear. The CDR3 covers 12 residues. V lost 5 bases and J 3 bases, leaving 6 bases between the germline ends. The germline CDR1 and CDR2 sequences are MNHNS and SASEGT. The CDR3 DNA follows: TGTGCCAGCAGTCTACGGACAGATACGCAGTATTTT. It is translated as CASSLRTDTQYF.

This clonotype was counted at least ten times. The chain recombines TRBV12-3 or TRBV12-4 with TRBJ2-3; possibly TRBD2 for D (5 bases). The CDR3 spans 15 residues. The V end lost 2 bases, the J end lost 4 bases, and 13 bases lay between the germline ends. CDR3 bases: TGTGCCAGCAGTTTATATCGGCTAGCTGCAGATACGCAGTATTTT. The encoded protein is CASSLYRLAADTQYF.

The chain couples TRBV11-1 to TRBJ2-3; D is possibly TRBD1 (6 bases). The CDR3 extends over 15 amino acids. CDR1 and CDR2 (germline): SGHAT, FQDESV (reference sequence). V was clipped by 5 bases and J by 2 bases, with 14 bases between them. CDR3: CASSPRDISTDTQYF. As DNA, the CDR3 is TGTGCCAGCAGCCCTCGGGACATTTCCACAGATACGCAGTATTTT.

The DNA of the CDR3 is TGCGCCAGCAGTGAGAAGGAAGCTCAAAACTCCTACAATGAGCAGTTCTTC. Amino acids: CASSEKEAQNSYNEQFF. This chain connects TRBV10-1 to TRBJ2-1; D gene unclear. The germline V gene has CDR1 WNHNN and CDR2 SYGVQD (reference sequence). The V end lost 2 bases, the J end lost 0 bases, and 14 bases lay between the germline ends. The CDR3 has 17 residues.

Of note for this clonotype: This CDR3 fails to terminate in the conserved phenylalanine or tryptophan, so it likely reflects a read error. It is unclear where the CDR3 begins or ends on the DNA, so no DNA is shown, and the CDR3 is as TCRdb lists it. The genes are TRBV7-6 and TRBJ2-3; the D segment call TRBD2 is taken from the table without a DNA check. The CDR3 totals 14 residues, both ends included. Germline V CDR1 and CDR2: SGHVS, FNYEAQ. The CDR3 is CASSLEVQFAEQYI.

CDR3 DNA sequence: TGTGCCAGCAGTTTCTATCGTCGGGAGGGTCACAATGAGCAGTTCTTC. Translation gives CASSFYRREGHNEQFF. The chain carries TRBV12-3 or TRBV12-4 and TRBJ2-1, with 8 bases aligning to TRBD2. V shed 3 bases, J shed 5 bases, and the junction held 9 bases outside the gene matches. CDR3 length: 16 residues.